Listed below are T cell receptor beta chains from one sample, sequenced in a study of T cell repertoires in cytomegalovirus infection. Their cognate antigens are unknown. TCRdb reprocessed the reads via MiXCR and lists one record per CDR3 protein. The table lists 700,000 to 950,000 distinct CDR3 sequences, about 31% of them singletons. The sequencing used cultured CD8+ T cells from PBMCs, collected from culture after CMV antigen stimulation. These receptors were taken from a human donor in good health (CMV status not recorded). Some clones in this sample may be carry-over from other donors' samples. The CDR3 runs from the conserved cysteine through the conserved F or W. A D gene is named only where the DNA matches it firmly. The size field is filled for only some rows; it gives once, few, many or a size class.

V gene	D gene	J gene	clone size	CDR3 DNA	CDR3 protein
TRBV14	TRBD2	TRBJ2-1	NA	TGTGCCAGCAGCCTCCTAGCGGGGGCGATTTACAATGAGCAGTTCTTC	CASSLLAGAIYNEQFF
TRBV3-1	NA	TRBJ1-5	once	TGTGCCAGCAGCCAAGAAATGAATCAGCCCCAGCATTTT	CASSQEMNQPQHF
TRBV6-6	TRBD1	TRBJ2-2	few	TGTGCCAGCAGTTACTCTAACAGGGGAACGAACACCGGGGAGCTGTTTTTT	CASSYSNRGTNTGELFF
TRBV6-1	NA	TRBJ2-5	NA	TGTGCCAGCCTGGTCCCGGGGGGCCTTCACTTC	CASLVPGGLHF
TRBV7-6	NA	TRBJ2-2	few	TGTGCCAGCAGCTTTAGTGGGGCCGTCGGGGCGAACACCGGGGAGCTGTTTTTT	CASSFSGAVGANTGELFF
TRBV5-6	TRBD1	TRBJ1-1	few	TGTGCCAGCAGCGTACAGGGGAGCACTGAAGCTTTCTTT	CASSVQGSTEAFF
TRBV18	TRBD2	TRBJ2-5	NA	TGTGCCAGCTCACCGATGAGGACTAGCAAAGAGACCCAGTACTTC	CASSPMRTSKETQYF
TRBV12-3/TRBV12-4	TRBD1	TRBJ1-2	NA	TGTGCCAGCACCCAGGACAGGGAATTCTATGGCTACACCTTC	CASTQDREFYGYTF
TRBV4-2	NA	TRBJ1-3	NA	TGTGCCAGCAGCCAAGATGCCCTTTCTGGAAACACCATATATTTT	CASSQDALSGNTIYF
TRBV19	NA	TRBJ1-5	NA	TGTGCCAGTAGAACAGGGATTAGCAATCAGCCCCAGCATTTT	CASRTGISNQPQHF
TRBV19	TRBD2	TRBJ2-5	NA	TGTGCCAGTACGGCTAGCGGGGGGGTCCAAGAGACCCAGTACTTC	CASTASGGVQETQYF
TRBV12-3/TRBV12-4	TRBD1	TRBJ2-1	few	TGTGCCAGCAGTTTAGAATTGTTTACCGGGACAGCCGACAATGAGCAGTTCTTC	CASSLELFTGTADNEQFF
TRBV4-3	NA	TRBJ1-1	few	TGCGCCAGCAGCCAAGATCGGGTAGGGCAGGGCGGCACTGAAGCTTTCTTT	CASSQDRVGQGGTEAFF
TRBV6-5	TRBD1	TRBJ1-2	few	TGTGCCAGCAGTACCCTCTTGACAGGGGCCTATGGCTACACCTTC	CASSTLLTGAYGYTF
TRBV19	TRBD1	TRBJ1-6	NA	TGTGCCAGTAGTATAGATCCCGACAGGGGATCCTATAATTCACCCCTCCACTTT	CASSIDPDRGSYNSPLHF
TRBV9	TRBD1	TRBJ2-2	NA	TGTGCCAGCAGCCCCCCGAGAGGACAGGGGGCCGGGGAGCTGTTTTTT	CASSPPRGQGAGELFF
TRBV11-2	TRBD1	TRBJ1-1	NA	TGTGCCAGCAAAGGACAGGGACGTGAGAGCACTGAAGCTTTCTTT	CASKGQGRESTEAFF
TRBV20-1	TRBD1	TRBJ1-6	few	TGCAGTGCTCTGACAGGGCTTCTAACCTATAATTCACCCCTCCACTTT	CSALTGLLTYNSPLHF
TRBV12-3/TRBV12-4	NA	TRBJ2-5	NA	TGTGCCAGCAGTGCCTCGACGGCCCCGGAGACCCAGTACTTC	CASSASTAPETQYF